This record covers a single T cell receptor beta chain. There is no known antigen for this receptor. No base quality values were provided; no much bigger clone lies one nucleotide off. Libraries came from the immunoSEQ multiplex PCR assay. Not all clones reach the TCRdb copy of this immuneACCESS table, which keeps in-frame sequences only. Checked studies attribute under half of the gap to unresolved V genes and leave the rest unexplained. This sample has 100,000 to 150,000 clones in its table, and 92% of those were observed once. Of the sample, over 2% falls within the top ten clones. The data belong to a study of control samples from healthy donors and cancer patients (dated by TCRdb to 2018 to 2020). Via the germline V gene (reference sequence), CDR1 is LNHNV and CDR2 YYDKDF. The V and J ends are trimmed by 4 bases and 0 bases, leaving 10 bases between them. Reading from cysteine to phenylalanine, the CDR3 counts 15 amino acids. Only CDR3 DNA remains: 45 bases, in frame from the first base.

The clonotype was recovered from a woman aged 50 to 60 in good health. Recombination linked TRBV15 to TRBJ1-5, with no reliable assignment of the D segment. The sequencing sample was made of blood. Here is the DNA: TGTGCCACCAGCATAGATTATTATAGCAATCAGCCCCAGCATTTT. Its coded protein is CATSIDYYSNQPQHF.